This T cell receptor beta chain was sequenced in a study of CD8 T cells in Susac syndrome. On the study more broadly: Among the sequenced Susac syndrome patients, roughly 6 had active disease while about eight were in remission.

As concerns this clonotype: Its target is unknown.

RNA amounts of 0.5 to 1 ug underwent reverse transcription with random hexamers. TCRdb re-analysed the immunoSEQ multiplex PCR reads in MiXCR, keeping a single row per CDR3 protein. The top ten clones hold over 0.065% of a sample with 130,000 to 150,000 distinct CDR3 sequences, approximately 95% of them seen once. Patients with Susac syndrome fulfilled recently defined diagnostic criteria for definite or probable disease. CD8+ and CD4+ T cells were negatively isolated; TEMRA cells were FACS-enriched. Germline lookup yields CDR1 SGHRS and CDR2 YFSETQ. The V and J ends lost 4 bases and 10 bases, in that order; junction bases with no gene match: 6. The CDR3 is 13 amino acids. General study results and limits: Individuals included in the TCR sequencing and HLA analysis were acknowledged by the study to be relatively few in number.

The sample consisted of CD4+ T cells from PBMCs. The genes are TRBV5-1 and TRBJ2-1; 9 positions agree with TRBD2. This sequence originates from a human donor with Susac syndrome. CDR3 region: CASSPQSGGEQFF. The CDR3 bases are TGCGCCAGCAGCCCGCAAAGCGGGGGGGAGCAGTTCTTC. The full variable domain, in which reference TRBV5-1 and TRBJ2-1 provide the parts outside the CDR3, is KAGVTQTPRYLIKTRGQQVTLSCSPISGHRSVSWYQQTPGQGLQFLFEYFSETQRNKGNFPGRFSGRQFSNSRSEMNVSTLELGDSALYLCASSPQSGGEQFFGPGTRLTVL.